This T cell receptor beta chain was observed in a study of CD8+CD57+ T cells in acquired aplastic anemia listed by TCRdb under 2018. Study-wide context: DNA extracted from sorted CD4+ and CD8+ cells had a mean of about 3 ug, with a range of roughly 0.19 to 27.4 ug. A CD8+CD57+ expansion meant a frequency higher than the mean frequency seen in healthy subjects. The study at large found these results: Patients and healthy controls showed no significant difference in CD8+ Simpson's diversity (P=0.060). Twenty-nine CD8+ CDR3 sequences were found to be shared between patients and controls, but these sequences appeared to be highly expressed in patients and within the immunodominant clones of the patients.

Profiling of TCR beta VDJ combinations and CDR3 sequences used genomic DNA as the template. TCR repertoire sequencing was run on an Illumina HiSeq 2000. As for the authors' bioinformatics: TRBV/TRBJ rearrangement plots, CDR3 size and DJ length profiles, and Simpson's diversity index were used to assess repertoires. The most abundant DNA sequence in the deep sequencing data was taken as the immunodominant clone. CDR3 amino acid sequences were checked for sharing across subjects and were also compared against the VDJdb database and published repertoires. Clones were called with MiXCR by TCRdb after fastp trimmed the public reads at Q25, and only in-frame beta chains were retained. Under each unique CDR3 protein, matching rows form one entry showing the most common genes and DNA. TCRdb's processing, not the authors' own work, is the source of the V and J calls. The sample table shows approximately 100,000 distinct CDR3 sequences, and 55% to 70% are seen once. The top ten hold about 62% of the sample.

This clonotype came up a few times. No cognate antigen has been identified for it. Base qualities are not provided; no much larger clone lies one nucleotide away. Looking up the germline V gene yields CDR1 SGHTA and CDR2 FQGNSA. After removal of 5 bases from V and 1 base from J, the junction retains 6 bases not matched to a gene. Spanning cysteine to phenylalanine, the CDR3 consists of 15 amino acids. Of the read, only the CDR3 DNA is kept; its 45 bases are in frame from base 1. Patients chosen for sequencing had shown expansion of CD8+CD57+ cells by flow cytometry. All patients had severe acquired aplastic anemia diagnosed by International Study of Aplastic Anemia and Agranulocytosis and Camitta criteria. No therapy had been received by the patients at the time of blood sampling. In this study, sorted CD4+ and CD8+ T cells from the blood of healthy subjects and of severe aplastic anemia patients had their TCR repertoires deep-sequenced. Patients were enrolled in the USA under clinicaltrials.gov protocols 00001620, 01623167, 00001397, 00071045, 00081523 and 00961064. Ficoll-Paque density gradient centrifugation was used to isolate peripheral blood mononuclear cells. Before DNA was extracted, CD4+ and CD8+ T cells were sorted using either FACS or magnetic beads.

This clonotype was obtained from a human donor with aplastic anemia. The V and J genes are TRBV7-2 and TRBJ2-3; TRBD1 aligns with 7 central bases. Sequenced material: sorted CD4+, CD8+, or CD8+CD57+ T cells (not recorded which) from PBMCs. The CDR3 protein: CASSPGQVGTDTQYF. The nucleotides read TGTGCCAGCAGCCCCGGACAGGTGGGCACAGATACGCAGTATTTT. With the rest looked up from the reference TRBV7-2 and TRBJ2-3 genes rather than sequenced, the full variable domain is GAGVSQSPSNKVTEKGKDVELRCDPISGHTALYWYRQSLGQGLEFLIYFQGNSAPDKSGLPSDRFSAERTGGSVSTLTIQRTQQEDSAVYLCASSPGQVGTDTQYFGPGTRLTVL.